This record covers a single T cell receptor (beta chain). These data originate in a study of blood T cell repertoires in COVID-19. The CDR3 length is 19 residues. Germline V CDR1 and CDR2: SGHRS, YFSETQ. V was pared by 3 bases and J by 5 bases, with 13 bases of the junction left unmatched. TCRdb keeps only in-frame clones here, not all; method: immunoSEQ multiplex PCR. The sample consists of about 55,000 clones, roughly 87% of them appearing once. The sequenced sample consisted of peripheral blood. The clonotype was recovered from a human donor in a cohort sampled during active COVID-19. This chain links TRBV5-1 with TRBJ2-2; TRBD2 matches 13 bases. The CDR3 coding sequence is TGCGCCAGCAGCTACCGGACTGGACTAGCGGGGGAAGTAACCGGGGAGCTGTTTTTT. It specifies CASSYRTGLAGEVTGELFF.